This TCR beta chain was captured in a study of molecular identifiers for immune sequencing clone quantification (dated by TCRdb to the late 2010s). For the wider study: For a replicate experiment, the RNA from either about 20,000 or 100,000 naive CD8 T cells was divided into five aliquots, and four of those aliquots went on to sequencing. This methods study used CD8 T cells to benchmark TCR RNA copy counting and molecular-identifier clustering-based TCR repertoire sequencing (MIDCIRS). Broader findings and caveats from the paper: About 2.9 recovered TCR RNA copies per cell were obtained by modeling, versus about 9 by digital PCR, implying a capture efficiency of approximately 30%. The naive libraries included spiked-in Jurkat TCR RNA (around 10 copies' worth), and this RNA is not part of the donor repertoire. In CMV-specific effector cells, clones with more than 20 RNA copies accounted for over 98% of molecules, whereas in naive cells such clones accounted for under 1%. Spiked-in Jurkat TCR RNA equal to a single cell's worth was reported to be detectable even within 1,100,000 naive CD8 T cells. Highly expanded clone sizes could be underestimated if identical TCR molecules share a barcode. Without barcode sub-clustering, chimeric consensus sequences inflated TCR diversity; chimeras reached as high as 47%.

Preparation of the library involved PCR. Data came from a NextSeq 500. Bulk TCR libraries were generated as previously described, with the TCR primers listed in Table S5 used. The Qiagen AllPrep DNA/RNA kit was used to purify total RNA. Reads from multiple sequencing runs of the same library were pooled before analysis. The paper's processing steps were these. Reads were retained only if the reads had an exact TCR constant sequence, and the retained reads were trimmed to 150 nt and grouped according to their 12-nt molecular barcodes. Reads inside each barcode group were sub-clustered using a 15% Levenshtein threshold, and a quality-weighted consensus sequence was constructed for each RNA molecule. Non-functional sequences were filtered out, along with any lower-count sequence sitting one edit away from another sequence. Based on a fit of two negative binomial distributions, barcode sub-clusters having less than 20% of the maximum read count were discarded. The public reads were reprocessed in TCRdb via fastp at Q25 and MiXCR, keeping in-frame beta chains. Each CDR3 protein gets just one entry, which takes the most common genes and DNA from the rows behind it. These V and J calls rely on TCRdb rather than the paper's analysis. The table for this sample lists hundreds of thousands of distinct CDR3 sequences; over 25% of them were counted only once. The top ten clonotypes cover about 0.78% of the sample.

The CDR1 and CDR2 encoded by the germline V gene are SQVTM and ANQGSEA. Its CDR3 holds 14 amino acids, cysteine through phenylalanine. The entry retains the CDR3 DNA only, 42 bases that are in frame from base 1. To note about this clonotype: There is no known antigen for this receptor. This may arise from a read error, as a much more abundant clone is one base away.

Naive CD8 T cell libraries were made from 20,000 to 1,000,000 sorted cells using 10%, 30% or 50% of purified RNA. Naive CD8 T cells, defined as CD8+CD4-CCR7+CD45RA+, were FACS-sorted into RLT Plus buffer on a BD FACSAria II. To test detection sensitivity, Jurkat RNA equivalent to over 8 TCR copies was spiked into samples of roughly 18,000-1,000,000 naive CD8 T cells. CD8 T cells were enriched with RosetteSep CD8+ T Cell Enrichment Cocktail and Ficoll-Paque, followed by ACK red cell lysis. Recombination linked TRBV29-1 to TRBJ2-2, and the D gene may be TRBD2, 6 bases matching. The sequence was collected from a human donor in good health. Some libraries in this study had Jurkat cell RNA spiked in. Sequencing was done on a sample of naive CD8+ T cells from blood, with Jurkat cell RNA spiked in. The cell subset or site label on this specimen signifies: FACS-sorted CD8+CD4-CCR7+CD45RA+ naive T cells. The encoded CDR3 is CSVDGGSNTGGLFF. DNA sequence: TGCAGCGTTGATGGGGGTTCGAACACCGGGGGGCTGTTTTTT.